A single T cell receptor (beta chain) is shown here with its context. Its antigen is undetermined. If patients had other autoimmune diseases, uncontrolled infections, pregnancy or lactation, they were excluded. This specimen belongs to a study of Graves' ophthalmopathy and Graves' hyperthyroidism. Overall study findings and caveats: Blood contained most expanded thyroid clonotypes exceeding 0.001 frequency.

TCR beta CDR3 amplification used RNA transcripts. Second-round multiplex PCR came after a first-round RT-PCR that employed HTBI primers. One entry per CDR3 protein, called by TCRdb with MiXCR from the multiplex PCR reads. Of about 160,000 distinct CDR3 sequences in the sample, around 39% were seen once. The sample consisted of peripheral blood. The TCR was taken from a man under 40 with Graves' ophthalmopathy.

The DNA of the CDR3 is TGTGCCACCTTTACCTCTGGAAACACCATATATTTT. This sequence encodes CATFTSGNTIYF. The chain joins TRBV6-2 or TRBV6-3 to TRBJ1-3; D is unresolved. Germline V gives CDR1 MNHEY, CDR2 SVGEGT. V was pared by 10 bases and J by 0 bases, with 7 bases between. The CDR3 runs to 12 residues.